This TCR beta chain was sequenced for a study of cytomegalovirus exposure and HLA in healthy donors. The PCR contained 60 Vbeta and 13 Jbeta primers. Repertoires were generated with immunoSEQ multiplex PCR, while TCRdb's copy carries only in-frame clones and drops some. The repertoire holds 160,000 or so clones, approximately 80% seen once, with roughly 6.5% in the top ten. V lost 5 bases, J lost 4 bases, and 11 bases lay in between. Germline CDR1 LNHDA, CDR2 SQIVND (reference sequence). This CDR3 is built from 13 residues. Sequencing was done on a sample of PBMCs. V and J are TRBV19 and TRBJ1-1, with D perhaps matching TRBD1 (6 bases). The origin of this receptor is a man aged 45-65 years in good health and CMV-seropositive. DNA for the CDR3: TGTGCCAGTAGTTACAGGGTCGGCACTGAAGCTTTCTTT. This encodes CASSYRVGTEAFF.